The clone carrying this T cell receptor (beta chain) was seen repeatedly, ten times or more. Its antigen is still unknown. The data derive from a study of CD8+CD57+ T cells in acquired aplastic anemia. Study information: When averaged, DNA from sorted CD4+ and CD8+ cells came to 3.2 ug. Study-wide results and limits: Patients and controls shared nearly 30 CD8+ CDR3 sequences, which appeared highly expressed in patients and within their immunodominant clones.

Using genomic DNA as the template, TCR beta VDJ and CDR3 profiling was carried out. Using its own MiXCR run on the reads, TCRdb lists one record per CDR3 protein. The sample has about 180,000 distinct CDR3 sequences; roughly 60% are singletons. Germline CDR1 reads MNHNS; CDR2 reads SASEGT. This CDR3 is built from 14 residues. V lost 2 bases to trimming and J lost 6 bases, with 13 bases between them. Patients sequenced had flow cytometry evidence of CD8+CD57+ cell expansion. Blood came from patients not yet given any therapy. Specimen: sorted CD4+, CD8+, or CD8+CD57+ T cells (not recorded which) from PBMCs. This clonotype was obtained from a human donor with aplastic anemia. The rearrangement joins TRBV6-1 to TRBJ1-1; D not certain. The chain's CDR3 is CASSEFSEGSEAFF. DNA of the CDR3: TGTGCCAGCAGTGAATTCAGCGAAGGGTCTGAAGCTTTCTTT.